This TCR beta chain was sequenced for a study of OX40 agonist ivuxolimab in advanced cancers. Study-wide background: It was ivuxolimab, an agonistic anti-OX40 (CD134) antibody, that patients were treated with. Averaging roughly 60 years in age, with a range of about 23 to 79, the cohort was around 87% male. Patients with prior anti-PD-1, anti-PD-L1 or anti-CTLA-4 therapy were eligible; roughly 41% had some.

CDR1 is SNHLY and CDR2 is FYNNEI in the germline V gene. This CDR3 is 13 amino acids long. Trimming removed 8 bases from V and 2 bases from J, with 12 bases in between. Turning to this clone: Its target is not known.

Overall study results and limits: CD4+ T cells averaged fewer expanded clones than CD8+ T cells.

Repertoires were generated with immunoSEQ multiplex PCR, while TCRdb's copy carries only in-frame clones and drops some. The sample lists about 76,000 clones, about 82% seen once, with 1.5% to 2% in the top ten. This chain links TRBV2 with TRBJ2-5; no reliable D call. The TCR was taken from an adult with an advanced solid tumor such as melanoma, head and neck, liver or kidney cancer. The sequences come from CD4+ or CD8+ T cells sorted from blood, collected in a trial of the OX40 agonist ivuxolimab. The CDR3 reads CASHLEVQETQYF. DNA for the CDR3: TGTGCCAGCCACCTGGAAGTGCAAGAGACCCAGTACTTC.